This T cell receptor beta chain was captured by sequencing in a study of blood T cell repertoires in COVID-19. Study-wide context: The United States, Italy and Spain were the sources of the acute and convalescent COVID-19 samples. PBMCs, B-cell-depleted T cells, or T cells provided the cDNA or gDNA that made up the material.

Authors' data handling: Amplified reference gene primers provided the basis for estimating nucleated cell counts. Sequencing used immunoSEQ multiplex PCR; TCRdb keeps in-frame clones, though not all of them. V and J calls plus clone size are reproduced from that table; the DNA served to infer D and trimming. This sample has about 180,000 clones; approximately 86% occur once, and the top ten carry about 9.6%. This TCR came from a middle-aged man with active or convalescent COVID-19. Sequenced input: peripheral blood.

The chain's CDR3 is CASGRGSLYNEQFF. The DNA of the CDR3 is TGTGCTAGTGGACGGGGGTCTCTCTACAATGAGCAGTTCTTC. The rearrangement links TRBV12-5 to TRBJ2-1, with D possibly TRBD2 on 6 matching bases. Germline-derived CDR1 and CDR2 are LGHNT and FRNRAP. V lost 6 bases and J 3 bases, leaving 12 bases between the germline ends. CDR3 length: 14 amino acids. The complete variable domain, with remaining parts taken from reference TRBV12-5 and TRBJ2-1, reads DARVTQTPRHKVTEMGQEVTMRCQPILGHNTVFWYRQTMMQGLELLAYFRNRAPLDDSGMPKDRFSAEMPDATLATLKIQPSEPRDSAVYFCASGRGSLYNEQFFGPGTRLTVL.